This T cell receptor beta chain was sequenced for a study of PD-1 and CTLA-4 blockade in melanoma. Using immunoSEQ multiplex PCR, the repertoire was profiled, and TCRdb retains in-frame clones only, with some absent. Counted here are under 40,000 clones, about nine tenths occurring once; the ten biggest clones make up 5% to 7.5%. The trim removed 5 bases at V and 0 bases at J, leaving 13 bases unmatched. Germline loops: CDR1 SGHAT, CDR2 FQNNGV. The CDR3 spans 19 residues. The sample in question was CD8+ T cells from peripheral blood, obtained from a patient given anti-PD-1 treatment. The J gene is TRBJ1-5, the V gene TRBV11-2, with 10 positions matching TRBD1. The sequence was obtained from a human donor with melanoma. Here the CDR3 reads CASSAASGTGAYSNQPQHF. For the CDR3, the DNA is TGTGCCAGCAGCGCGGCGTCCGGGACAGGGGCTTATAGCAATCAGCCCCAGCATTTT.